The 20 T cell receptor beta chains below all came from one sample that was sequenced in a study of identical twins. TCRdb reprocessed the 5' RACE reads via MiXCR and lists one record per CDR3 protein. The sample comprises about 550,000 distinct CDR3 sequences, 20% to 25% of which are singletons, and approximately 0.5% rests with the top ten. These data were also reused for a study on yellow fever vaccine responses in identical twins.

The specimen sequenced was CD4+ T cells sorted from blood. These receptors all stem from a woman between 18 and 29 years old in good health.

The chain combines TRBV7-6 with TRBJ2-5; 11 bases match TRBD2. Germline V gene data show CDR1 as SGHVS and CDR2 as FNYEAQ. Trimming cost V 4 bases and J 3 bases; bases outside gene matches: 7. This CDR3 spans 16 amino acids. CDR3 nucleotide sequence: TGTGCCAGCAGCTACACCGGGACTAGCGGCAAAGAGACCCAGTACTTC. This encodes CASSYTGTSGKETQYF.

This chain uses TRBV11-2 with TRBJ2-1; a possible D gene is TRBD2 (5 bases). Germline-derived CDR1 and CDR2 are SGHAT and FQNNGV. This CDR3 is 14 amino acids long. The ends were cut back, 3 bases at V and 10 bases at J, with 16 bases in the middle. CDR3: CASSFRTGFGEQFF. CDR3 DNA: TGTGCCAGCAGCTTCAGGACGGGGTTCGGGGAGCAGTTCTTC.

This clonotype was observed many times. The rearrangement links TRBV20-1 to TRBJ1-5; D is ambiguous. CDR3 length: 12 residues. With 7 bases removed from V and 1 base from J, the gap between germline ends came to 8 bases. CDR1 and CDR2 from the germline V gene are DFQATT and SNEGSKA (reference sequence). The CDR3, as DNA: TGCAGTGTTCGAGAGAGCAATCAGCCCCAGCATTTT. Translation: CSVRESNQPQHF.

This clonotype was observed a handful of times. The chain combines TRBV28 with TRBJ2-5; 9 nucleotides align to TRBD2. The CDR3 length is 16 residues. CDR1 is MDHEN and CDR2 is SYDVKM in the germline V gene. With V trimmed by 2 bases and J by 5 bases, 9 bases remained unmatched. The CDR3 region has the DNA TGTGCCAGCAGTTTACCCGCCGGGACTAGCAGGGAGACCCAGTACTTC. Its translation is CASSLPAGTSRETQYF.

This clonotype was detected a few times. This chain connects TRBV2 to TRBJ2-7; D ambiguous. CDR1 SNHLY and CDR2 FYNNEI come from the germline V gene. This CDR3 is built from 11 residues. Trimming shortened V by 6 bases and J by 7 bases, and 10 bases separated the two germline ends. The CDR3 sequence: CASRLSGEQYV. For the CDR3, the DNA is TGTGCCAGCAGATTGAGTGGTGAGCAGTACGTC.

This clonotype has only a few counts. J is TRBJ2-1 and V is TRBV5-1, with 11 bases matching TRBD2. V was clipped by 4 bases and J by 3 bases; unmatched bases: 6. Germline assignment: CDR1 SGHRS and CDR2 YFSETQ. CDR3 length equals 16 residues. The CDR3 is CASSRTLAGDYNEQFF. The CDR3 DNA is TGCGCCAGCAGCAGGACACTAGCGGGGGACTACAATGAGCAGTTCTTC. Full variable domain (rest looked up from reference TRBV5-1 and TRBJ2-1): KAGVTQTPRYLIKTRGQQVTLSCSPISGHRSVSWYQQTPGQGLQFLFEYFSETQRNKGNFPGRFSGRQFSNSRSEMNVSTLELGDSALYLCASSRTLAGDYNEQFFGPGTRLTVL.

This chain links TRBV4-1 with TRBJ1-1; no firm D call. Germline values: CDR1 MGHRA, CDR2 YSYEKL. Trimming took 4 bases from V and 1 from J, leaving 22 bases between them. The CDR3 extends over 18 amino acids. CDR3 protein: CASSLLSVYGGQNTEAFF. Written as DNA, the CDR3 is TGCGCCAGCAGCCTTCTCTCGGTCTACGGCGGGCAGAACACTGAAGCTTTCTTT.

The gene calls are TRBV28 and TRBJ2-3; D is ambiguous. V lost 10 bases, J lost 0 bases, and 8 bases lay in between. In germline, CDR1 is MDHEN, CDR2 SYDVKM. This CDR3 has 12 amino acids. DNA of the CDR3: TGTGCCACCGGGCCTAGCACAGATACGCAGTATTTT. Amino acids: CATGPSTDTQYF.

This chain joins TRBV20-1 and TRBJ2-3, with D maybe TRBD2 (5 bases). This CDR3 has 12 amino acids. The germline V gene encodes CDR1 DFQATT and CDR2 SNEGSKA (reference sequence). The V end was cut by 8 bases, the J end by 0 bases, with 9 bases between. DNA for the CDR3: TGCAGTTGGACTGAAAGCACAGATACGCAGTATTTT. This codes for CSWTESTDTQYF.

The gene calls are TRBV5-1 and TRBJ2-2, with 8 positions matching TRBD2. J was trimmed by 4 bases and V by 0 bases; bases with no gene match: 5. CDR3 length equals 16 residues. Germline lookup yields CDR1 SGHRS and CDR2 YFSETQ. The CDR3 protein is CASSLGAGAVTGELFF. The CDR3 nucleotides are TGCGCCAGCAGCTTGGGAGCGGGAGCAGTCACCGGGGAGCTGTTTTTT.

This clonotype turned up a few times. The rearrangement links TRBV29-1 to TRBJ2-1; D is unclear. The CDR3 is made up of 15 amino acids. Between the trimmed V and J ends, which lost 4 bases and 0 bases, there was a span of 13 bases. Germline V lookup: CDR1 SQVTM, CDR2 ANQGSEA. As DNA, the CDR3 is TGCAGCGTTGGCGCCACAGCAAGCTCCTACAATGAGCAGTTCTTC. It encodes CSVGATASSYNEQFF.

Many counts were recorded for this clonotype. V is TRBV7-9 and J is TRBJ2-2, with 8 bases aligning to TRBD2. The CDR3 covers 15 residues. Trimming at V came to 5 bases and at J to 2 bases, leaving 4 bases not matched to a gene. Germline CDR1 reads SEHNR; CDR2 reads FQNEAQ (reference sequence). The CDR3 nucleotides are TGTGCCAGCAGCCTTAGCGGGATTAACACCGGGGAGCTGTTTTTT. Its protein is CASSLSGINTGELFF. The full variable domain, completed using reference TRBV7-9 and TRBJ2-2, is DTGVSQNPRHKITKRGQNVTFRCDPISEHNRLYWYRQTLGQGPEFLTYFQNEAQLEKSRLLSDRFSAERPKGSFSTLEIQRTEQGDSAMYLCASSLSGINTGELFFGEGSRLTVL.

This clonotype was detected only a few times. The V gene is TRBV2, the J gene TRBJ1-1; tentative D call: TRBD1 (6 bases). Germline V gene sequence: CDR1 SNHLY, CDR2 FYNNEI. V dropped 1 base and J dropped 1 base, with 10 bases sitting between them. This CDR3 comprises 15 residues. The CDR3 reads CASSEDSGANTEAFF. DNA for the CDR3: TGTGCCAGCAGTGAAGACTCAGGGGCGAACACTGAAGCTTTCTTT.

The chain links TRBV5-5 to TRBJ2-2; D is unclear. Germline-derived CDR1 and CDR2 are SGHKS and YYEKEE (reference sequence). This CDR3 is 15 amino acids long. The V end lost 0 bases, the J end lost 3 bases, and 9 bases lay between the germline ends. CDR3 region: CASSLAGSDTGELFF. The CDR3 nucleotides are TGTGCCAGCAGCTTGGCCGGGTCAGACACCGGGGAGCTGTTTTTT.

V and J are TRBV4-1 and TRBJ2-7, with TRBD2 matching over 14 bases. Germline assignment: CDR1 MGHRA and CDR2 YSYEKL. Trimming at V came to 2 bases and at J to 4 bases, leaving 10 bases not matched to a gene. The CDR3 has 18 amino acids. CDR3 amino acids: CASSQIGLAGGEIYEQYF. The CDR3 DNA follows: TGCGCCAGCAGCCAAATAGGACTAGCGGGGGGAGAAATTTACGAGCAGTACTTC.

V and J are TRBV6-1 and TRBJ2-5; 13 bases line up with TRBD2. This CDR3 comprises 15 residues. Germline V gene lookup returns CDR1 MNHNS and CDR2 SASEGT. The V and J ends lost 7 bases and 5 bases, in that order; junction bases with no gene match: 7. The CDR3 loop reads CASTHGLAGAETQYF. The CDR3 DNA sequence: TGTGCCAGCACTCATGGACTAGCGGGGGCGGAGACCCAGTACTTC.

The sample holds a few counts of this clonotype. This chain's CDR3 is CATSFGSPEVTDTQYF. In DNA form, the CDR3 reads TGTGCCACCAGTTTTGGGAGTCCTGAGGTCACAGATACGCAGTATTTT. The chain has TRBV24-1 and TRBJ2-3, with TRBD2 as a possible D gene (5 bases). V was cut by 6 bases and J by 2 bases, with 17 bases left in between. CDR1 is KGHDR, CDR2 SFDVKD, per germline. The CDR3 length is 16 residues.

This clonotype has only a few counts. This chain joins TRBV20-1 and TRBJ2-1, with 8 positions matching TRBD2. The CDR3 consists of 12 residues. Germline V gene lookup returns CDR1 DFQATT and CDR2 SNEGSKA (reference sequence). The trim removed 8 bases at V and 5 bases at J, leaving 5 bases unmatched. For the CDR3, the DNA is TGCAGTCCAGCGGGAGTCGACAATGAGCAGTTCTTC. Protein: CSPAGVDNEQFF.

The V and J genes are TRBV7-2 and TRBJ2-5, with D possibly matching TRBD2 (5 bases). The CDR3 has 16 residues. Germline values: CDR1 SGHTA, CDR2 FQGNSA. With 5 bases removed from V and 4 bases from J, the gap between germline ends came to 20 bases. The CDR3 DNA follows: TGTGCCAGCAGCCCTGGACTCACGAGGCAGGCAGAGACCCAGTACTTC. It specifies CASSPGLTRQAETQYF.

The chain couples TRBV10-3 to TRBJ2-7; D gene uncertain. There are 12 residues in the CDR3. Trimming stripped 6 bases from V and 2 bases from J, with 8 bases between. The V gene's germline CDR1 is ENHRY and CDR2 SYGVKD. The CDR3 reads CAISERTYEQYF. CDR3 DNA sequence: TGTGCCATCAGCGAGAGGACCTACGAGCAGTACTTC.